Below are 27 T cell receptor beta chains sequenced from a single sample in a study of T cell repertoires in cytomegalovirus infection. MiXCR was run by TCRdb on the reads, yielding one entry per CDR3 protein. Of about 890,000 distinct CDR3 sequences listed, less than 40% were seen once; the top ten hold more than 12%. Their recognized antigens are unknown. The sample was cultured CD8+ T cells from PBMCs, taken from culture after CMV antigen stimulation. The receptor source for this set is a human donor in good health (CMV status not recorded). Some clones in this sample may be carry-over from other donors' samples.

This clonotype was counted only a few times. The rearrangement links TRBV10-3 to TRBJ2-2; perhaps TRBD2 as D (6 bases). V gave up 3 bases and J gave up 7 bases, with 18 bases separating them. CDR1 is ENHRY, CDR2 SYGVKD, per germline. CDR3 length: 16 residues. CDR3 sequence: CAISDPEGGDDGELFF. The CDR3 nucleotides read TGTGCCATCAGTGACCCAGAAGGAGGGGATGACGGGGAGCTGTTTTTT.

The chain joins TRBV6-2 or TRBV6-3 to TRBJ2-6; D is possibly TRBD1 or TRBD2 (6 bases each). V was shortened by 2 bases and J by 9 bases, with 26 bases between the two germline ends. The CDR3 is 19 residues long. The germline gives CDR1 MNHEY, CDR2 SVGEGT. The CDR3 is CASSYGGTRTRGRVNVLTF. Written as DNA, the CDR3 is TGTGCCAGCAGTTACGGGGGGACACGCACCAGAGGAAGGGTCAACGTCCTGACTTTC.

In its sample, this clonotype was seen many times. The chain carries TRBV7-9 and TRBJ2-7; tentatively, D is TRBD2 (5 bases). Trimming shortened V by 3 bases and J by 5 bases, and 11 bases separated the two germline ends. The CDR3 loop spans 13 amino acids. Per germline, CDR1 SEHNR and CDR2 FQNEAQ (reference sequence). The DNA for the CDR3 is TGTGCCAGCAGCTTTCGGGGTAGCGACGAGCAGTACTTC. Protein: CASSFRGSDEQYF.

The V gene is TRBV9, the J gene TRBJ2-2; either TRBD1 or TRBD2 may fit D (6 bases each). Deletions cut 2 bases from V and 5 bases from J, with 16 bases between. Germline CDR1 and CDR2: SGDLS and YYNGEE. The CDR3 has 16 residues. The CDR3 reads CASSVPGGGGTGELFF. In DNA, the CDR3 is TGTGCCAGCAGCGTCCCTGGAGGGGGTGGGACCGGGGAGCTGTTTTTT.

V is TRBV28 and J is TRBJ1-4; tentatively, D is TRBD1 (6 bases). The CDR3 length is 16 residues. Germline V gene data show CDR1 as MDHEN and CDR2 as SYDVKM. The V end lost 6 bases, the J end lost 3 bases, and 17 bases lay between the germline ends. CDR3 DNA sequence: TGTGCCAGCAGCGTAAGGGGGTTGCAGCCTAATGAAAAACTGTTTTTT. This gives the protein CASSVRGLQPNEKLFF.

The CDR3 region is CASSIGRGGPNEQFF. DNA for the CDR3: TGTGCCAGTAGTATTGGGCGGGGGGGCCCGAATGAGCAGTTCTTC. This chain connects TRBV19 to TRBJ2-1; the match to TRBD2 covers 9 bases. CDR1 is LNHDA and CDR2 is SQIVND in the germline V gene (reference sequence). The CDR3 runs to 15 residues. Trimming took 3 bases from V and 7 from J; bases not matched to a gene: 7. The full variable domain, rest sourced from reference TRBV19 and TRBJ2-1, is DGGITQSPKYLFRKEGQNVTLSCEQNLNHDAMYWYRQDPGQGLRLIYYSQIVNDFQKGDIAEGYSVSREKKESFPLTVTSAQKNPTAFYLCASSIGRGGPNEQFFGPGTRLTVL.

This sequence joins TRBV19 and TRBJ1-1; D may be TRBD1 (6 bases). Trimming took 3 bases from V and 2 from J, leaving 13 bases between them. Germline V gene lookup returns CDR1 LNHDA and CDR2 SQIVND (reference sequence). The length of the CDR3 is 15 residues. The CDR3 sequence is CASSIFDRPNTEAFF. The CDR3 region has the DNA TGTGCCAGTAGTATCTTCGACAGGCCTAACACTGAAGCTTTCTTT.

V usage is TRBV29-1 and J usage is TRBJ1-1; 8 positions agree with TRBD1. The V gene's germline CDR1 is SQVTM and CDR2 ANQGSEA. The V segment lost 7 bases and the J segment 0 bases; nucleotides outside the gene matches: 7. This CDR3 is built from 14 residues. CDR3 in amino acids: CSARLTGVNTEAFF. CDR3 nucleotide sequence: TGCAGCGCCCGACTGACAGGGGTGAACACTGAAGCTTTCTTT.

This clonotype appeared many times. This chain uses TRBV7-6 with TRBJ2-7; D uncertain. The CDR3 sequence is 14 residues long. Deletions cut 5 bases from V and 2 bases from J, with 13 bases between. Germline V lookup: CDR1 SGHVS, CDR2 FNYEAQ. The DNA for the CDR3 is TGTGCCAGCAGCCCGAAGATCGGCACCTACGAGCAGTACTTC. This sequence encodes CASSPKIGTYEQYF.

At least ten counts were recorded for this clonotype. V gene TRBV27 combines with J gene TRBJ1-5, with 7 bases matching TRBD1. CDR3 size: 13 residues. The trim removed 4 bases at V and 4 bases at J, leaving 1 base unmatched. Per the germline V gene, CDR1 is MNHEY and CDR2 is SMNVEV (reference sequence). The CDR3 DNA reads TGTGCCAGCAGTTGGACAGGTAATCAGCCCCAGCATTTT. Amino acids: CASSWTGNQPQHF.

Only a few counts were recorded for this clonotype. The CDR3 loop is CASSSRSSTRYGYTF. The CDR3 DNA is TGTGCCAGCAGCTCACGGAGTAGCACGCGCTATGGCTACACCTTC. This rearrangement joins TRBV13 to TRBJ1-2; no definite D call. The CDR3 length is 15 residues. The V gene lost 4 bases and the J gene lost 4 bases, with 16 bases spanning the gap. CDR1 is PRHDT, CDR2 FYEKMQ, per germline (reference sequence).

On this clonotype itself: At one of its ends the junction is not consistent with the germline gene, which may arise from a read error. The chain joins TRBV7-2 to TRBJ2-5; 8 bases align to TRBD2. The germline V gene encodes CDR1 SGHTA and CDR2 FQGNSA. CDR3 size: 15 residues. In nucleotides, the CDR3 is TGTGCCAACAGCTCTCCCGGGGGGGCCCAAAAGACCCAGTACTTC. Translating it yields CANSSPGGAQKTQYF.

The rearrangement links TRBV2 to TRBJ1-1; no clear D. Germline V CDR1 and CDR2: SNHLY, FYNNEI. This CDR3 comprises 12 residues. Between the trimmed V and J ends, which lost 7 bases and 5 bases, there was a span of 11 bases. In DNA, the CDR3 is TGTGCCAGCATGCGGGGTGGGACTGAAGCTTTCTTT. Translating it yields CASMRGGTEAFF.

This clonotype was found a few times. The CDR3 protein is CASSLALPLTGTSTDTQYF. DNA of the CDR3: TGTGCCAGCAGCTTAGCCTTGCCCCTTACAGGGACTAGCACAGATACGCAGTATTTT. The rearrangement joins TRBV7-6 to TRBJ2-3, with D tentatively TRBD1 or TRBD2 (6 bases each). The V and J ends lost 0 bases and 0 bases respectively, with 19 bases between them. Germline V gene lookup returns CDR1 SGHVS and CDR2 FNYEAQ. The CDR3 has 19 residues.

The chain joins TRBV7-9 to TRBJ2-5; possible D gene TRBD1, 6 bases. Germline V gene sequence: CDR1 SEHNR, CDR2 FQNEAQ (reference sequence). V shed 4 bases and J shed 9 bases, with 18 bases lying between them. The CDR3 spans 14 residues. The CDR3: CASSSSGRDTSQYF. Written as DNA, the CDR3 is TGTGCCAGCAGCTCTTCGGGTCGGGACACTTCCCAGTACTTC.

This clonotype was detected a few times. V usage is TRBV4-2 and J usage is TRBJ1-1, with TRBD1 as a possible D gene (5 bases). CDR3 length: 16 amino acids. Germline loops: CDR1 LGHNA, CDR2 YNFKEQ. V was trimmed by 1 base and J by 0 bases, leaving 12 bases between them. The DNA of the CDR3 is TGTGCCAGCAGCCAAGGGGGGTCTGCCCTGAACACTGAAGCTTTCTTT. This encodes CASSQGGSALNTEAFF.

This clonotype was detected only a few times. V and J are TRBV2 and TRBJ2-2; 9 bases are a match to TRBD2. The V segment lost 1 base and the J segment 0 bases; nucleotides outside the gene matches: 6. CDR3 length: 18 residues. Germline-derived CDR1 and CDR2 are SNHLY and FYNNEI. Here the CDR3 DNA reads TGTGCCAGCAGTGAAGTAGTTAGCGGGGGCACGAACACCGGGGAGCTGTTTTTT. It specifies CASSEVVSGGTNTGELFF.

This clonotype has a handful of counts. The chain joins TRBV2 to TRBJ2-5; D unresolved. This CDR3 comprises 11 residues. Germline CDR1 reads SNHLY; CDR2 reads FYNNEI. V lost 6 bases and J lost 5, with 7 bases in between. The CDR3: CASRVSETQYF. CDR3 in DNA: TGTGCCAGCAGGGTCTCGGAGACCCAGTACTTC.

This sequence joins TRBV9 and TRBJ1-2; no definite D call. Germline CDR1 SGDLS, CDR2 YYNGEE. V was clipped by 4 bases and J by 4 bases, with 14 bases between them. This CDR3 is 14 amino acids long. The CDR3 nucleotides read TGTGCCAGCAGCCCTCCCTCCAATTTCTATGGCTACACCTTC. Amino acid sequence: CASSPPSNFYGYTF.

This clonotype was seen many times. CDR3 loop: CASSLYWGETHNEQFF. The CDR3 bases are TGTGCCAGCAGTTTATACTGGGGGGAAACCCACAATGAGCAGTTCTTC. The rearrangement joins TRBV27 to TRBJ2-1; a possible D gene is TRBD2 (6 bases). The CDR3 is made up of 16 amino acids. Trimming took 1 base from V and 5 from J, leaving 15 bases between them. CDR1 and CDR2 from the germline V gene are MNHEY and SMNVEV (reference sequence).

On this clonotype itself: The junction shows a germline mismatch at one end, possibly a read error. The V call is TRBV24-1, the J call TRBJ2-5; TRBD1 agrees at 7 bases. The CDR3 loop spans 16 amino acids. The germline gives CDR1 KGHDR, CDR2 SFDVKD. The CDR3 loop reads CATSDLQGSEIENQYF. The CDR3 DNA follows: TGTGCCACCAGTGATTTACAGGGGAGTGAGATTGAGAACCAGTACTTC.

The CDR3 spells CASSLFAGTDTQYF. For the CDR3, the DNA is TGTGCCAGCAGTTTATTTGCCGGAACAGATACGCAGTATTTT. The J gene is TRBJ2-3, the V gene TRBV27; D is ambiguous. CDR3 size: 14 residues. Between the trimmed V and J ends, which lost 1 base and 3 bases, there was a span of 8 bases. The germline CDR1 and CDR2 sequences are MNHEY and SMNVEV (reference sequence).

The table lists this clonotype with a few counts. The CDR3 region is CASKRYEQYF. The CDR3 bases are TGTGCCAGCAAGCGTTACGAGCAGTACTTC. The chain combines TRBV6-1 with TRBJ2-7; D gene uncertain. The length of the CDR3 is 10 residues. In germline, CDR1 is MNHNS, CDR2 SASEGT. Deletions cut 7 bases from V and 4 bases from J, with 5 bases between.

The rearrangement uses TRBV11-3 and TRBJ2-2; D call uncertain. This CDR3 has 13 amino acids. Germline V lookup: CDR1 SGHNT, CDR2 YENEEA. V shed 3 bases and J shed 8 bases, with 10 bases lying between them. CDR3 in amino acids: CASSFEFSGELFF. The CDR3 DNA is TGTGCCAGCAGCTTTGAGTTTTCAGGGGAGCTGTTTTTT.

The V and J genes are TRBV19 and TRBJ1-2, with a weak D call TRBD1 (6 bases). Germline V CDR1 and CDR2: LNHDA, SQIVND (reference sequence). CDR3 size: 14 residues. Trimming pared 5 bases from V and 3 bases from J, leaving 13 bases between. CDR3 bases: TGTGCCAGTAGTTCATCCAGGGGCGACTATGGCTACACCTTC. The encoded protein is CASSSSRGDYGYTF.

This clonotype has just a few counts. This rearrangement joins TRBV10-3 to TRBJ2-1; no firm D call. The CDR3 contains 16 residues. Per the germline V gene, CDR1 is ENHRY and CDR2 is SYGVKD. Deletions cut 0 bases from V and 4 bases from J, with 13 bases between. CDR3 sequence (DNA): TGTGCCATCAGTGAGTCGAGCAGGCCCCCTTACAATGAGCAGTTCTTC. Amino acid sequence: CAISESSRPPYNEQFF.

Only a few counts were recorded for this clonotype. The chain uses TRBV12-5 and TRBJ1-4; D remains unclear. The length of the CDR3 is 13 residues. Germline CDR1 is LGHNT and CDR2 is FRNRAP. V was shortened by 9 bases and J by 7 bases, with 15 bases between the two germline ends. The CDR3 nucleotides read TGTGCTAGCTACCGCGGACGGGGTGAAAAACTGTTTTTT. Amino acid sequence: CASYRGRGEKLFF.